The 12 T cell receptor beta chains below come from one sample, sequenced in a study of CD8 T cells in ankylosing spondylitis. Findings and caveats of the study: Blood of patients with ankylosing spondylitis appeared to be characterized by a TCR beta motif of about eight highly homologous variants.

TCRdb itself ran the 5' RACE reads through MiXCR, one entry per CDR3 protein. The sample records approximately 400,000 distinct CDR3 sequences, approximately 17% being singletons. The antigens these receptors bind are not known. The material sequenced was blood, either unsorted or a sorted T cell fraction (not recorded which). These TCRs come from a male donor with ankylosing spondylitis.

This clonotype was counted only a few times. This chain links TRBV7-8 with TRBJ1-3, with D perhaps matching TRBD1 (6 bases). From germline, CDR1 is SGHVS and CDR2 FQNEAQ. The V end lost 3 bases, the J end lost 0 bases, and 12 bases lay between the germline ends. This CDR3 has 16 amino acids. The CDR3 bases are TGTGCCAGCAGCTTGGGGGCGCGAGGCTCTGGAAACACCATATATTTT. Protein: CASSLGARGSGNTIYF. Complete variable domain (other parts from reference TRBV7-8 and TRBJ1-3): GAGVSQSPRYKVAKRGQDVALRCDPISGHVSLFWYQQALGQGPEFLTYFQNEAQLDKSGLPSDRFFAERPEGSVSTLKIQRTQQEDSAVYLCASSLGARGSGNTIYFGEGSWLTVV.

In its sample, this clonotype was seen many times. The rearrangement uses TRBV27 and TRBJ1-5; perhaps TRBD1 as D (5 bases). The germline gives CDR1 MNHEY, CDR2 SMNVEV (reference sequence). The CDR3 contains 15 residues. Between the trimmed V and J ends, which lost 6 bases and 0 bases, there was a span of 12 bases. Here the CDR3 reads CASSPGPNSNQPQHF. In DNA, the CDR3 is TGTGCCAGCAGCCCGGGACCGAATAGCAATCAGCCCCAGCATTTT.

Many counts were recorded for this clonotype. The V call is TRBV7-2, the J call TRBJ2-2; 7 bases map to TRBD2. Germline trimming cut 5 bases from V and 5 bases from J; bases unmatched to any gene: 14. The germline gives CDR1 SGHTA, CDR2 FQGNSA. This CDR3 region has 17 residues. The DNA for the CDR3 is TGTGCCAGCAGCCGAACAAGAGCGGGACCTATTACCGGGGAGCTGTTTTTT. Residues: CASSRTRAGPITGELFF. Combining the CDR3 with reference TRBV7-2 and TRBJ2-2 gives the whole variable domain GAGVSQSPSNKVTEKGKDVELRCDPISGHTALYWYRQSLGQGLEFLIYFQGNSAPDKSGLPSDRFSAERTGGSVSTLTIQRTQQEDSAVYLCASSRTRAGPITGELFFGEGSRLTVL.

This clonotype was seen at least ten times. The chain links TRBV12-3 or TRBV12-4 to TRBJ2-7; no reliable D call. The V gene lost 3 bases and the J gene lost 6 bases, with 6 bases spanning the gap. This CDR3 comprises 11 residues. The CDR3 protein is CASSFGSEQYF. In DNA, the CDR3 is TGTGCCAGCAGTTTTGGTAGCGAGCAGTACTTC.

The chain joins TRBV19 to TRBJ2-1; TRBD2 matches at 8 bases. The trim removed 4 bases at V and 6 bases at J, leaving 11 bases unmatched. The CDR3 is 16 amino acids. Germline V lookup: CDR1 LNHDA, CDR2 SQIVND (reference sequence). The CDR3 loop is CASSTKMGLAGNEQFF. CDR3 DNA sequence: TGTGCCAGTAGTACCAAGATGGGTCTAGCGGGCAATGAGCAGTTCTTC.

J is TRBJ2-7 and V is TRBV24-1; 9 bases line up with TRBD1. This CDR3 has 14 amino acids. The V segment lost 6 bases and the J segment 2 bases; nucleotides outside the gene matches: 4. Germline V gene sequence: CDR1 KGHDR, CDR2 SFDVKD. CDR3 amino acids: CATSSGQGTYEQYF. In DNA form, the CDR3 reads TGTGCCACCAGTTCGGGACAGGGAACCTACGAGCAGTACTTC.

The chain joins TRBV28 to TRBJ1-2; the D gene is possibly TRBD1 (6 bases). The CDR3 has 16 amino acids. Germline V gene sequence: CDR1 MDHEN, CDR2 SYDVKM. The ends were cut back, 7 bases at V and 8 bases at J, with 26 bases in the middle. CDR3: CASNQGSEGMDSGYTF. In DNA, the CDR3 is TGTGCCAGCAATCAAGGGTCGGAGGGGATGGACAGCGGCTACACCTTC.

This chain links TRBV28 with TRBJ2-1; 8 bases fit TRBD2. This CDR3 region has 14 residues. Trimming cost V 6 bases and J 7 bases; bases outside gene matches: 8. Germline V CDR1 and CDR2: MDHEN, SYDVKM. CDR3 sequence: CASRAGTRKNEQFF. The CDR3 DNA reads TGTGCCAGCAGAGCCGGGACTAGGAAAAATGAGCAGTTCTTC.

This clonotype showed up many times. Written as DNA, the CDR3 is TGCGCCAGCAGCATAGGGACAGGGAGTGAAGCTTTCTTT. Translation: CASSIGTGSEAFF. V usage is TRBV5-1 and J usage is TRBJ1-1; 9 nucleotides match TRBD1. Trimming at V came to 4 bases and at J to 7 bases, leaving 5 bases not matched to a gene. Per germline, CDR1 SGHRS and CDR2 YFSETQ. This CDR3 has 13 residues.

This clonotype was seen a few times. The CDR3 sequence: CASSQRTGVVYGYTF. As DNA, the CDR3 is TGTGCCAGCAGTCAACGGACAGGGGTCGTCTATGGCTACACCTTC. The chain joins TRBV27 to TRBJ1-2; 9 bases are a match to TRBD1. Germline assignment: CDR1 MNHEY and CDR2 SMNVEV (reference sequence). V trimming: 5 bases; J trimming: 4 bases; junction bases outside the gene matches: 8. The CDR3 is 15 residues long.

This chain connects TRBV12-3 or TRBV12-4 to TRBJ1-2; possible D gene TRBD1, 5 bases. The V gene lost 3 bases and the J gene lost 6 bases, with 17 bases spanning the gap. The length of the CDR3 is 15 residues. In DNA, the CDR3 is TGTGCCAGCAGTTTGAAGATCGGTGGGGCGGATGGCTACACCTTC. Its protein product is CASSLKIGGADGYTF.

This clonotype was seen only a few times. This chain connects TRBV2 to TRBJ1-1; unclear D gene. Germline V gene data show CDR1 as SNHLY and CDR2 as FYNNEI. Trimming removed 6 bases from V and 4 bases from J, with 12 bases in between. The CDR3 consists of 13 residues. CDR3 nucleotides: TGTGCCAGCAGATGGACCAAGGTCACTGAAGCTTTCTTT. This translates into CASRWTKVTEAFF. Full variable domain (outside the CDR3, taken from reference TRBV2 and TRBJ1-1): EPEVTQTPSHQVTQMGQEVILRCVPISNHLYFYWYRQILGQKVEFLVSFYNNEISEKSEIFDDQFSVERPDGSNFTLKIRSTKLEDSAMYFCASRWTKVTEAFFGQGTRLTVV.